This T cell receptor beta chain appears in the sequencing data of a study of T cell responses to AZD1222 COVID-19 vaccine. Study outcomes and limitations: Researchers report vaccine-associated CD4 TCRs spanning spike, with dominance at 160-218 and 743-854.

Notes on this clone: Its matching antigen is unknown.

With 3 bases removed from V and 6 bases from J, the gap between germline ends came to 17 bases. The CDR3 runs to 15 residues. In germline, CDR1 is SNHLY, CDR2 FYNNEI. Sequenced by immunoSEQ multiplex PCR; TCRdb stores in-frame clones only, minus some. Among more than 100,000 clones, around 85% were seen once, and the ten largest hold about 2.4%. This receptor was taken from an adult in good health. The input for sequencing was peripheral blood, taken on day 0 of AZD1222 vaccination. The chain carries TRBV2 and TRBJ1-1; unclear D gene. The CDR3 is CASSDDGPPPPEAFF. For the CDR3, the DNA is TGTGCCAGCAGTGATGATGGACCCCCTCCCCCTGAAGCTTTCTTT.